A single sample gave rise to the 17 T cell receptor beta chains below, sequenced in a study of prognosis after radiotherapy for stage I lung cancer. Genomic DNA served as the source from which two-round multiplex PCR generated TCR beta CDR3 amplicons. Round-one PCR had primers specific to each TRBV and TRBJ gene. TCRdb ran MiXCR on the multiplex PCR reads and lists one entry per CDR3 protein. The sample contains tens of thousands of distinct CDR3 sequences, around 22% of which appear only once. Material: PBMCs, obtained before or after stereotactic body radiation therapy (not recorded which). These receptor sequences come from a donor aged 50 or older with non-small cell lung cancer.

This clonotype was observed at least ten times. The CDR3 here is CATSDPSLGGGGDYGYTF. As DNA, the CDR3 is TGTGCCACCAGTGACCCCTCCCTGGGAGGCGGGGGTGACTATGGCTACACCTTC. The rearrangement uses TRBV24-1 and TRBJ1-2; D is possibly TRBD1 (5 bases). Germline CDR1 KGHDR, CDR2 SFDVKD. CDR3 length: 18 amino acids. V lost 4 bases and J lost 3, with 23 bases in between.

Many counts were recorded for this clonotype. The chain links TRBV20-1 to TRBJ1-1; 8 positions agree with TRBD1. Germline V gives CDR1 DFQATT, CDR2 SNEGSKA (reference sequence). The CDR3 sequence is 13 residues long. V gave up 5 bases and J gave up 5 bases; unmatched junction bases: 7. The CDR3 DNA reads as TGCAGTGCTGAAAGGACAGGGCCGACTGAAGCTTTCTTT. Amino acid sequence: CSAERTGPTEAFF.

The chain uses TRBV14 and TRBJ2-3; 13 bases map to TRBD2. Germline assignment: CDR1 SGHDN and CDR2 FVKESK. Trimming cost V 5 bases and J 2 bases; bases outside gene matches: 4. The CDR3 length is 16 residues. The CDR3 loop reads CASSVTSGRPTDTQYF. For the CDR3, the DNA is TGTGCCAGCAGCGTGACTAGCGGGAGGCCCACAGATACGCAGTATTTT.

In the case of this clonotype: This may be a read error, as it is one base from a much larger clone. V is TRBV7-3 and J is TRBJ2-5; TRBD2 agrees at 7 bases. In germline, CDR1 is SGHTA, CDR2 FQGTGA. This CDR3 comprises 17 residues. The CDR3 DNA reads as TGTGCCAGCAGCTTATCTGGGAGGGCCAGGAAACAAGAGAACCAGTACTTC. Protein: CASSLSGRARKQENQYF.

CDR3 in amino acids: CASGLVSGADEQFF. The CDR3 DNA sequence: TGTGCTAGTGGTTTGGTATCCGGGGCTGATGAGCAGTTCTTC. The gene calls are TRBV12-5 and TRBJ2-1; D assignment may be TRBD1 or TRBD2 (5 bases each). The V gene's germline CDR1 is LGHNT and CDR2 FRNRAP. The CDR3 length is 14 residues. Trimming took off 0 bases at V and 8 bases at J, with 11 bases between the two ends.

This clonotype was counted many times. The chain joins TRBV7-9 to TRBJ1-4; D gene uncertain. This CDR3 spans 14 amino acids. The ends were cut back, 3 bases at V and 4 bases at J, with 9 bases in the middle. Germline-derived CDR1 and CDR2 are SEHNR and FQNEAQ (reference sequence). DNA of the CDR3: TGTGCCAGCAGCTTCGGTCAGGTTAATGAAAAACTGTTTTTT. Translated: CASSFGQVNEKLFF.

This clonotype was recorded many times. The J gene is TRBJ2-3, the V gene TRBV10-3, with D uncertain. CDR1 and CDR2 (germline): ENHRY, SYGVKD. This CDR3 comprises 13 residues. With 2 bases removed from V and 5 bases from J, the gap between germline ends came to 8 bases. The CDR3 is CAISEPLGDTQYF. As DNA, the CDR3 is TGTGCCATCAGTGAGCCGTTGGGAGATACGCAGTATTTT.

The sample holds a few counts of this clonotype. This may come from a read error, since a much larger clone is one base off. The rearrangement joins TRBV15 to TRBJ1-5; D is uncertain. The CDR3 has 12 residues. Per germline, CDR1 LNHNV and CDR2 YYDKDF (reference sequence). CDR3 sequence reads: CATSKMNQLQHF. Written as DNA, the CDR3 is TGTGCCACCAGCAAGATGAATCAGCTCCAGCATTTT.

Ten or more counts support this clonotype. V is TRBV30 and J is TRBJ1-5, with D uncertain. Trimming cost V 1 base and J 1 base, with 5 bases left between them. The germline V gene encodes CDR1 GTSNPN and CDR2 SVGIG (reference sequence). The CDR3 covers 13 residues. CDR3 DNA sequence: TGTGCCTGGAGTGACGCCAGCAATCAGCCCCAGCATTTT. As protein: CAWSDASNQPQHF. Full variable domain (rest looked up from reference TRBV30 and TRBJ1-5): SQTIHQWPATLVQPVGSPLSLECTVEGTSNPNLYWYRQAAGRGLQLLFYSVGIGQISSEVPQNLSASRPQDRQFILSSKKLLLSDSGFYLCAWSDASNQPQHFGDGTRLSIL.

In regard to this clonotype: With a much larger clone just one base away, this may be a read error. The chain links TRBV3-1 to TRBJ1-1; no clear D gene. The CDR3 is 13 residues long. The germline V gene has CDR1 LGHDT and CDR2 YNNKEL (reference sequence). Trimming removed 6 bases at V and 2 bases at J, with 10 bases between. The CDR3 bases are TGTGCCAGCAGTGATCAAAGTAACACTGAAGCTTTCTTT. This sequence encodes CASSDQSNTEAFF.

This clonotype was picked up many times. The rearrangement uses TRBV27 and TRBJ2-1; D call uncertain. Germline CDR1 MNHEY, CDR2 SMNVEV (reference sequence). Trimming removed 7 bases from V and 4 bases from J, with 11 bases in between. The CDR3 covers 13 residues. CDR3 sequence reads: CASTQDRYNEQFF. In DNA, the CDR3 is TGTGCCAGCACCCAGGACCGATACAATGAGCAGTTCTTC.

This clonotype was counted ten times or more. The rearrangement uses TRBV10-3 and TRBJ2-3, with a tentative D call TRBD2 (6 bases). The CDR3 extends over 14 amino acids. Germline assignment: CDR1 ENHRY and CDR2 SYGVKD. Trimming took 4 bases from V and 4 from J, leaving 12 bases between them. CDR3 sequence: CAISVSEGPDTQYF. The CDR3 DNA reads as TGTGCCATCAGTGTCTCGGAGGGACCAGATACGCAGTATTTT.

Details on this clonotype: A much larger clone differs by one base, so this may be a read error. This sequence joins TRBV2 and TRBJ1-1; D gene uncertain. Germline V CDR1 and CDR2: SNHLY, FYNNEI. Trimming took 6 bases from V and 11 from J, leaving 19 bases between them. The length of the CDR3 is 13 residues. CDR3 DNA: TGTGCCAGCAGCGACAATAATAACGTGTATGCTTTCTTT. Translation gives CASSDNNNVYAFF.

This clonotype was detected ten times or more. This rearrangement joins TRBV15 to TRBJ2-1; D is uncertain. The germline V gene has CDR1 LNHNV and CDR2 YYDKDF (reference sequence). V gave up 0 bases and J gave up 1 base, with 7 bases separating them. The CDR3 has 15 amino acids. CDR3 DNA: TGTGCCACCAGCAGAGATGGGGTATCCTACAATGAGCAGTTCTTC. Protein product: CATSRDGVSYNEQFF.

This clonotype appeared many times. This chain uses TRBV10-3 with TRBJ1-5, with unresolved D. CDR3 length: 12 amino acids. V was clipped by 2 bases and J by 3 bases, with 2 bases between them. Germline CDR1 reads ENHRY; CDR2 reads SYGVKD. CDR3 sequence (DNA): TGTGCCATCAGTGAGACCAATCAGCCCCAGCATTTT. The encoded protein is CAISETNQPQHF.

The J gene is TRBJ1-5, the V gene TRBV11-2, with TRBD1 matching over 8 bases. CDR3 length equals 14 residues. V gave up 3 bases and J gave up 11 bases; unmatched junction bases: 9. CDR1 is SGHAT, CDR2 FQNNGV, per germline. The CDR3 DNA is TGTGCCAGCAGCTTTGCAGGGGGCGGGCAGTCCCAGCATTTT. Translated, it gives CASSFAGGGQSQHF. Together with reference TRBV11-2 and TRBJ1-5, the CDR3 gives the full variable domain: EAGVAQSPRYKIIEKRQSVAFWCNPISGHATLYWYQQILGQGPKLLIQFQNNGVVDDSQLPKDRFSAERLKGVDSTLKIQPAKLEDSAVYLCASSFAGGGQSQHFGDGTRLSIL.

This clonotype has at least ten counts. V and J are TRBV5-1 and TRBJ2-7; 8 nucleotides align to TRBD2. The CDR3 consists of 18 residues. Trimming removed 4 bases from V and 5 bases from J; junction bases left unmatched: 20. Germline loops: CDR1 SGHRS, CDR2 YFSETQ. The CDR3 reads CASSREGSSFNFVHEQYF. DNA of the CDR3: TGCGCCAGCAGCCGGGAGGGCTCGTCTTTCAACTTCGTCCACGAGCAGTACTTC. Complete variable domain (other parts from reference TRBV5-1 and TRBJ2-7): KAGVTQTPRYLIKTRGQQVTLSCSPISGHRSVSWYQQTPGQGLQFLFEYFSETQRNKGNFPGRFSGRQFSNSRSEMNVSTLELGDSALYLCASSREGSSFNFVHEQYFGPGTRLTVT.